This TCR beta chain derives from a study of shared clonotypes between healthy human individuals. The study, taken as a whole, reports: Sorted-subset sequencing was shown by rarefaction to be incomplete despite large depth. Naive subsets, compared against memory subsets, generally had larger estimated richness values.

Trimming left V 2 bases short and J 7 bases short, with 18 bases between. The CDR3 sequence is 15 residues long. Germline CDR1 and CDR2: SGHDT and YYEEEE. Sequencing was performed with immunoSEQ multiplex PCR; in TCRdb, only in-frame clones are kept and a portion is missing. This sample carries some 2.1 million clones, about 95% of them seen once, and the ten largest clones take more than 0.95%. The naive CD8 fraction comprised CD45RO-negative cells positively selected for CCR7 and excluded terminally differentiated effector memory CD45RA+ cells. As for this clone: Its antigen is unknown.

This TCR was recovered from a man between 18 and 29 years old in good health. Sequences were obtained from naive CD8+ T cells sorted from blood. The chain has TRBV5-6 and TRBJ2-5; tentatively, D is TRBD2 (6 bases). This chain's CDR3 is CASSFETEGERTQYF. CDR3 DNA sequence: TGTGCCAGCAGCTTCGAGACGGAGGGAGAGAGGACCCAGTACTTC.